What follows describes a single T cell receptor beta chain. This receptor's antigen is unknown. Base qualities were left out, and no much larger clone turns up one base away. To sequence the TCRbeta CDR3 region, genomic DNA was isolated from the sorted cells. The immunoSEQ Assay was used for sequencing of TCRbeta CDR3 regions. TCRdb retrieved this table from immuneACCESS and kept in-frame rearrangements only. Not all clones are present; in checked studies, unresolved V genes account for under half, and no reason is known for the remainder. The sample table holds 60,000 to 75,000 clones, of which 91% were seen once. About 14% of the sample is taken by the ten largest. This entry belongs to a study of OX40 agonist ivuxolimab in advanced cancers. Regarding the complete study: Ivuxolimab was a fully human IgG2 agonistic monoclonal antibody targeting the costimulatory receptor OX40 (CD134). Intravenous ivuxolimab was administered to patients every 2 weeks at six dose levels: 0.01, 0.1, 0.3, 1.5, 3 and 10 mg/kg. Of the roughly 52 dose-escalation patients, hepatocellular carcinoma was present in around 20, melanoma in approximately 15, renal cell carcinoma in 9 and head and neck cancer in 9. In the dose-escalation cohort, around four fifths of patients were male, and the mean age was roughly 60 years with a range of roughly 23 to 79. Prior anti-PD-1, anti-PD-L1 or anti-CTLA-4 therapy was permitted, and about 40% of dose-escalation patients had received checkpoint inhibitors. Partial responses were achieved by three dose-escalation patients, of whom one had hepatocellular carcinoma and two had cutaneous melanoma. Peripheral TCRbeta sequencing was intended to test whether TCR sequence diversity was altered and clonal T-cell expansion was caused by ivuxolimab. The paper covers the monotherapy dose-escalation part of the phase I ivuxolimab trial, which included N of about 50 patients. The paper's findings and limits, for the study overall: On average, CD8+ T cells showed more expanded clones than CD4+ T cells after ivuxolimab. In partial responders in the 0.1-3.0 mg/kg groups, normalized peripheral clonal expansion was found to be among the lowest, especially among CD8+ T cells. Which antigens the clonally expanded peripheral T cells were specific for was not determined. Clonal expansion of both CD4+ and CD8+ blood T cells was observed from baseline to week 6 at doses 0.1 to 3.0 mg/kg. Low levels of normalized T-cell clonal expansion were also seen in some nonresponding patients.

The trial excluded patients who had a history of autoimmune disease or who were on systemic immunosuppression. Peripheral blood for TCR sequencing was collected from all dose cohorts at baseline, on cycle 4 day 1, and on cycle 7 day 1. The samples were drawn from a first-in-human, open-label, multicenter phase I dose-escalation trial of ivuxolimab. Adults with locally advanced or metastatic head and neck squamous cell, hepatocellular, melanoma or renal cell carcinoma were enrolled in the trial. Before TCR sequencing, CD4+ T cells and CD8+ T cells were sorted from peripheral blood as separate populations. A distance of 13 bases separates the germline ends of V and J, which lose 1 base and 6 bases respectively. For CDR1 and CDR2, the germline V gene lists LGHNA and YSLEER. Measured from the cysteine to the phenylalanine, the CDR3 is 15 residues long. The read is trimmed to its CDR3 DNA, 45 bases read in frame from base 1.

The sample here was CD4+ or CD8+ T cells sorted from blood, taken in a trial of the OX40 agonist ivuxolimab. Recombination linked TRBV4-3 to TRBJ1-3; 6 matching bases give a weak D call of TRBD1. This TCR came from an adult with an advanced solid tumor such as melanoma, head and neck, liver or kidney cancer. The CDR3 region reads CASSQATGRLNTIYF. The DNA sequence is as follows: TGCGCCAGCAGCCAAGCTACAGGGAGGCTAAACACCATATATTTT.